This TCR beta chain was captured in a study of identical twins. TCRdb re-called the 5' RACE reads through MiXCR, storing one row per CDR3 protein. The sample consists of 600,000 to 800,000 distinct CDR3 sequences, 21% of them appearing once. These records were also assigned to another study, of T cells expressing NK-cell markers.

The sample consisted of PBMCs. The receptor's source is a woman between 18 and 29 years old in good health.

The CDR3: CASSENRNTEAFF. CDR3 bases: TGCGCCAGCAGTGAGAACAGGAACACTGAAGCTTTCTTT. The rearrangement uses TRBV10-2 and TRBJ1-1; unclear D gene. The CDR3 contains 13 residues. With 2 bases removed from V and 1 base from J, the gap between germline ends came to 5 bases. The germline V gene encodes CDR1 WSHSY and CDR2 SAAADI.